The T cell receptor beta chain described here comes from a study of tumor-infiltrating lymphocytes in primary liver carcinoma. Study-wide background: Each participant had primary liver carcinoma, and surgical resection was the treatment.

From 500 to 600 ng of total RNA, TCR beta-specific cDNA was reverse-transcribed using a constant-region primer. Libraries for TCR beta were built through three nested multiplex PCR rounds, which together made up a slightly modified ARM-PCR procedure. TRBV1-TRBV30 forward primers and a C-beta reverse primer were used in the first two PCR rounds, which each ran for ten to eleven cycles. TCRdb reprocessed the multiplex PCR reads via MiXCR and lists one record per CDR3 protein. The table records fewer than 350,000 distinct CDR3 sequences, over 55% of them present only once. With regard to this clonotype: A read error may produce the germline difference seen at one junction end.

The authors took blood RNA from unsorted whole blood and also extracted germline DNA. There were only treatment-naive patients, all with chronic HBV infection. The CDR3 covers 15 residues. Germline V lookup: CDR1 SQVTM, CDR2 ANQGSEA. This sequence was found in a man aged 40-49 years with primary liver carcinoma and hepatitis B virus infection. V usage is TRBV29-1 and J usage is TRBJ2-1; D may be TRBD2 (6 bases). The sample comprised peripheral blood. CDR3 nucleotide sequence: TGCAGCGTCCTTCTCCAGGAGGGTGTGGTATATGAGCAGTCCTTC. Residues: CSVLLQEGVVYEQSF.